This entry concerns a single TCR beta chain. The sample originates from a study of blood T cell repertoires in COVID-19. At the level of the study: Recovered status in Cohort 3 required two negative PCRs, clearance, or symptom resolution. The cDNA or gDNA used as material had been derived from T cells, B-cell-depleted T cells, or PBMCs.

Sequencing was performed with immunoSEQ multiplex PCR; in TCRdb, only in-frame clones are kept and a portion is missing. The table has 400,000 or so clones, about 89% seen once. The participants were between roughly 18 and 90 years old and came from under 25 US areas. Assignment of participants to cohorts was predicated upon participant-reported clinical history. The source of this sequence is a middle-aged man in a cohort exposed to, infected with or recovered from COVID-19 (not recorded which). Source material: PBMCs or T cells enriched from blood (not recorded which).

The CDR3 sequence is CASSELFGTGRSSYTF. CDR3 in DNA: TGTGCCAGCAGTGAATTGTTCGGGACAGGCAGGTCTAGCTACACCTTC. The V call is TRBV25-1, the J call TRBJ1-2; TRBD1 matches 8 bases. Germline V CDR1 and CDR2: MGHDK, SYGVNS. This CDR3 has 16 amino acids. Trimming cost V 1 base and J 9 bases; bases outside gene matches: 13.